Listed below are T cell receptor beta chains from one sample, sequenced in a study of shared clonotypes between healthy human individuals. The assay was immunoSEQ multiplex PCR, and TCRdb's table has in-frame clones only and misses some. Of roughly 2.2 million clones in the sample, around 92% are singletons; the top ten hold approximately 0.4%. The specimen sequenced was naive CD4+ T cells from PBMCs. These receptors all stem from a man aged 18-30 years in good health. Some clones in this sample may be carry-over from other donors' samples. Each CDR3 is given with its conserved first and last residue. Fields, in order: J gene, CDR3 length, V gene, D gene, CDR3 DNA, CDR3 protein. D genes are given only for firm matches.

J: TRBJ2-3
length: 14
V: TRBV6-1
D: TRBD1
DNA: TGTGCCAGCGCCGGACAGGACCCCACCGGGACGCAGTATTTT
CDR3: CASAGQDPTGTQYF

J: TRBJ2-2
length: 18
V: TRBV10-3
D: -
DNA: TGTGCCACCCAAGAGGGAGCTTTGGCCCCCTTGAACACCGGGGAGCTGTTTTTT
CDR3: CATQEGALAPLNTGELFF

J: TRBJ2-3
length: 12
V: TRBV11-3
D: TRBD1
DNA: TGTGCCAGCAGCGGGACAGCAGATACGCAGTATTTT
CDR3: CASSGTADTQYF

J: TRBJ1-2
length: 13
V: TRBV11-2
D: -
DNA: TGTGCCAGCAGCATCGGTGTAGACTATGGCTACACCTTC
CDR3: CASSIGVDYGYTF

J: TRBJ1-1
length: 11
V: TRBV20-1
D: TRBD1
DNA: TGCAGTGCTAAGGACAGGGGTGAAGCTTTCTTT
CDR3: CSAKDRGEAFF

J: TRBJ2-2
length: 20
V: TRBV6-1
D: TRBD2
DNA: TGTGCCAGCAGTGGGGGGACTAGCGGGAGGAGGGCGATACTTGCCGGGGAGCTGTTTTTT
CDR3: CASSGGTSGRRAILAGELFF

J: TRBJ2-1
length: 18
V: TRBV5-4
D: TRBD2
DNA: TGTGCCAGCAGCGATCCGGGACTAGCGGGAAATTTGTGGAATGAGCAGTTCTTC
CDR3: CASSDPGLAGNLWNEQFF

J: TRBJ1-1
length: 15
V: TRBV6-1
D: -
DNA: TGTGCCAGCAGTGAAGCAGGTGGGGTGGGGACTGAAGCTTTCTTT
CDR3: CASSEAGGVGTEAFF

J: TRBJ2-7
length: 13
V: TRBV11-2
D: -
DNA: TGTGCCAGCAGATCTTATACTCCCTACGAGCAGTACTTC
CDR3: CASRSYTPYEQYF

J: TRBJ2-3
length: 16
V: TRBV6-1
D: TRBD2
DNA: TGTGCCAGCAGTGAAGTCGCGGGGGGGAACACAGATACGCAGTATTTT
CDR3: CASSEVAGGNTDTQYF

J: TRBJ1-5
length: 15
V: TRBV28
D: -
DNA: TGTGCCAGCAGTCGGGGGGCAGGGGACAATCAGCCCCAGCATTTT
CDR3: CASSRGAGDNQPQHF

J: TRBJ2-7
length: 14
V: TRBV29-1
D: TRBD2
DNA: TGCAGCGTCGCCGGGACTAGCGGAGTTTACGAGCAGTACTTC
CDR3: CSVAGTSGVYEQYF

J: TRBJ2-3
length: 13
V: TRBV29-1
D: -
DNA: TGCAGCGTTGATCCCCAAAGCACAGATACGCAGTATTTT
CDR3: CSVDPQSTDTQYF